This TCR beta chain was captured in a study of technical replicates of blood from a handful of donors. Profiling relied on immunoSEQ multiplex PCR, and the TCRdb table lists in-frame clones only, not all of them. The sample lists fewer than 70,000 clones, 94% occurring once. V shed 7 bases and J shed 9 bases, with 19 bases lying between them. There are 14 residues in the CDR3. The germline V gene encodes CDR1 MDHEN and CDR2 SYDVKM. The chain is built from TRBV28 and TRBJ2-1; tentatively, D is TRBD1 (7 bases). Sequenced: T cells isolated from PBMCs. This receptor was obtained from a human donor in good health. The CDR3 sequence: CASTEGQLFSEQFF. The CDR3 DNA sequence: TGTGCCAGCACGGAGGGACAGCTTTTCAGTGAGCAGTTCTTC.